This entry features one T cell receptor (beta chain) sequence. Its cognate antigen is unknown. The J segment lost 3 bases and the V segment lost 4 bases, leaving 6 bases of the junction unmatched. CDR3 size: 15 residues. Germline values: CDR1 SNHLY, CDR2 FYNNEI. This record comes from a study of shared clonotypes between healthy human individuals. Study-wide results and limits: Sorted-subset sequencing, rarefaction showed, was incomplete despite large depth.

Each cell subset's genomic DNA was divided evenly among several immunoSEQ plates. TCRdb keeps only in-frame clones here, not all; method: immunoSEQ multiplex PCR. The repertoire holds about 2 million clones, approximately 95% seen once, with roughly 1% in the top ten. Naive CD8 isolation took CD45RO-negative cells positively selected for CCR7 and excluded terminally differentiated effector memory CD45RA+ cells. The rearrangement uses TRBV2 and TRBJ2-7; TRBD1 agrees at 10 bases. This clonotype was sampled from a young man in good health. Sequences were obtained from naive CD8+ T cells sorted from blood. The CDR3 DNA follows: TGTGCCAGCAGTGGACCGGGACAGGGGTTCTACGAGCAGTACTTC. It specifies CASSGPGQGFYEQYF. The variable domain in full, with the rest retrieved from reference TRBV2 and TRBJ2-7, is EPEVTQTPSHQVTQMGQEVILRCVPISNHLYFYWYRQILGQKVEFLVSFYNNEISEKSEIFDDQFSVERPDGSNFTLKIRSTKLEDSAMYFCASSGPGQGFYEQYFGPGTRLTVT.